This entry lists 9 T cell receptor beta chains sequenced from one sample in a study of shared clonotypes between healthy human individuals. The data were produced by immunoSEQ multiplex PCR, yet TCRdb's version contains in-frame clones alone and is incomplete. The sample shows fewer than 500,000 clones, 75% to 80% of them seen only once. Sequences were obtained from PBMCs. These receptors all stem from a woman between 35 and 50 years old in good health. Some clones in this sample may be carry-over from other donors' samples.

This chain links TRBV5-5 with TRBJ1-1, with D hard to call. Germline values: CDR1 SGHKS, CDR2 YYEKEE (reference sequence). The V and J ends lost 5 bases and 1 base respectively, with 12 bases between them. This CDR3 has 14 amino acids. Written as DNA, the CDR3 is TGTGCCAGCAGTCGTTTGACGGCGAACACTGAAGCTTTCTTT. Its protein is CASSRLTANTEAFF.

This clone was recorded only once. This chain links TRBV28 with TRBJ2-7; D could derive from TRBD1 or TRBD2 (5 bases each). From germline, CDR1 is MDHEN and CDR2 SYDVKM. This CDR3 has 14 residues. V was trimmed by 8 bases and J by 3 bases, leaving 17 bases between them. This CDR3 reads CASAKPGRHYEQYF. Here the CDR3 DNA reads TGTGCCAGCGCAAAACCGGGACGGCACTACGAGCAGTACTTC.

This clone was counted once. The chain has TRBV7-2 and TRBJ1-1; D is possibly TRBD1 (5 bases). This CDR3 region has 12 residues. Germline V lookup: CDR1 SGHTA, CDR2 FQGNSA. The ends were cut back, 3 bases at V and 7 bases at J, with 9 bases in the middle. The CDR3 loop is CASSLQGDEAFF. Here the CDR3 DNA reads TGTGCCAGCAGCTTGCAGGGTGATGAAGCTTTCTTT.

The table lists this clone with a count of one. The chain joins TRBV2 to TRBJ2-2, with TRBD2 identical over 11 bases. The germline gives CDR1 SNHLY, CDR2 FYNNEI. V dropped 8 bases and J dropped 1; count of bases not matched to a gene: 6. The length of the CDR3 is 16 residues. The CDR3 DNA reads TGTGCCAGCGGGTGGGGGACTAGCGGGAACACCGGGGAGCTGTTTTTT. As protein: CASGWGTSGNTGELFF.

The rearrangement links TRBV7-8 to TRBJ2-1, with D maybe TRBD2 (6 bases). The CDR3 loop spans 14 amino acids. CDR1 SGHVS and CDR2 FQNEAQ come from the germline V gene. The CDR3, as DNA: TGTGCTGTGGGAGGACTAATCACCTACAATGAGCAGTTCTTC. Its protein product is CAVGGLITYNEQFF. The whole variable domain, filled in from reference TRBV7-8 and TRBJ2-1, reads GAGVSQSPRYKVAKRGQDVALRCDPISGHVSLFWYQQALGQGPEFLTYFQNEAQLDKSGLPSDRFFAERPEGSVSTLKIQRTQQEDSAVYLCAVGGLITYNEQFFGPGTRLTVL.

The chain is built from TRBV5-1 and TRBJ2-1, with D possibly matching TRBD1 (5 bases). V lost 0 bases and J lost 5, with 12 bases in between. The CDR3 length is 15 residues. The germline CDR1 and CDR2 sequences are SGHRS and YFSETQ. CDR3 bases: TGCGCCAGCAGCTTGGCTGCGACAGCGAACAATGAGCAGTTCTTC. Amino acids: CASSLAATANNEQFF.

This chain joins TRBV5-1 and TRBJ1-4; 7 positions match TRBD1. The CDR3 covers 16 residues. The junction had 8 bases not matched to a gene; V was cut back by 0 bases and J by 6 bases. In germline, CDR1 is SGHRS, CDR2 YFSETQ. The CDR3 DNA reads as TGCGCCAGCAGCTTGGGGGACAGCCTTAGTGATGAAAAACTGTTTTTT. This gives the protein CASSLGDSLSDEKLFF.

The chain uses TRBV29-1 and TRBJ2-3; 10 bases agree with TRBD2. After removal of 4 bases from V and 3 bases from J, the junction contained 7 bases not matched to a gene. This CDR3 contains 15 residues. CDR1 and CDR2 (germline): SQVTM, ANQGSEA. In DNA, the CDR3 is TGCAGCGTTGGAATTGCTAGCGGGAGTACAGATACGCAGTATTTT. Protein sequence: CSVGIASGSTDTQYF.

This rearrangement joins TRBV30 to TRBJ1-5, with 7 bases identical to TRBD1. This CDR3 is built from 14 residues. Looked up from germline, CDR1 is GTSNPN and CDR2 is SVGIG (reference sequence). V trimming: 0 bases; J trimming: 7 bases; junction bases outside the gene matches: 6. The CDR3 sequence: CAWSVKGGRQPQHF. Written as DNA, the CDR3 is TGTGCCTGGAGTGTTAAAGGGGGCAGACAGCCCCAGCATTTT.